Listed here are 14 T cell receptor beta chains from one sample, sequenced in a study of cytomegalovirus exposure and HLA in healthy donors. The study ran its PCR with 60 Vbeta and 13 Jbeta primers. The repertoire was sequenced with immunoSEQ multiplex PCR; TCRdb's copy has only in-frame clones and lacks some. The table lists over 150,000 clones, approximately 80% of them singletons. Material: PBMCs. These receptors originate from a man between 18 and 29 years old in good health and CMV-seropositive.

The gene calls are TRBV4-1 and TRBJ2-7, with 10 bases aligning to TRBD2. The junction had 7 bases not matched to a gene; V was cut back by 3 bases and J by 5 bases. The CDR3 sequence is 15 residues long. Looked up from germline, CDR1 is MGHRA and CDR2 is YSYEKL. The DNA of the CDR3 is TGCGCCAGCAGCCACTCGGGACTAGCGTTCGACGAGCAGTACTTC. Translated, it gives CASSHSGLAFDEQYF.

The chain combines TRBV11-2 with TRBJ1-1; D not resolved. The germline V gene encodes CDR1 SGHAT and CDR2 FQNNGV. Trimming left V 5 bases short and J 6 bases short, with 13 bases between. This CDR3 region has 13 residues. CDR3 sequence reads: CASSIGMSAEAFF. CDR3 bases: TGTGCCAGCAGCATCGGGATGTCCGCTGAAGCTTTCTTT.

This sequence joins TRBV6-5 and TRBJ1-5, with 10 bases identical to TRBD1. The germline CDR1 and CDR2 sequences are MNHEY and SVGAGI. This CDR3 region has 14 residues. The V gene end was trimmed by 6 bases and the J gene end by 6 bases; junction bases not matched to a gene: 5. CDR3: CASRTGGVGQPQHF. The CDR3 DNA reads TGTGCCAGCAGGACAGGGGGCGTAGGTCAGCCCCAGCATTTT.

The chain is built from TRBV2 and TRBJ1-5; TRBD1 agrees at 7 bases. The CDR3 loop spans 15 amino acids. Trimming took 0 bases from V and 4 from J; bases not matched to a gene: 3. Germline values: CDR1 SNHLY, CDR2 FYNNEI. CDR3 loop: CASSEARGENQPQHF. The DNA for the CDR3 is TGTGCCAGCAGTGAAGCCAGGGGGGAAAATCAGCCCCAGCATTTT. Supplemented by reference TRBV2 and TRBJ1-5, the full variable domain reads EPEVTQTPSHQVTQMGQEVILRCVPISNHLYFYWYRQILGQKVEFLVSFYNNEISEKSEIFDDQFSVERPDGSNFTLKIRSTKLEDSAMYFCASSEARGENQPQHFGDGTRLSIL.

The chain links TRBV9 to TRBJ1-1; possible D gene TRBD1, 6 bases. Trimming removed 3 bases from V and 1 base from J, with 10 bases in between. The CDR3 consists of 14 residues. Germline V gives CDR1 SGDLS, CDR2 YYNGEE. The CDR3 spells CASSALTGNTEAFF. The CDR3 nucleotides are TGTGCCAGCAGCGCGCTGACAGGGAACACTGAAGCTTTCTTT.

The CDR3 DNA is TGTGCCAGTAGTCCTCAGGGGTTCGGCTATGGCTACACCTTC. Translating gives CASSPQGFGYGYTF. The V gene is TRBV19, the J gene TRBJ1-2; D is possibly TRBD1 (6 bases). The CDR3 covers 14 residues. Germline-derived CDR1 and CDR2 are LNHDA and SQIVND (reference sequence). The V end was cut by 5 bases, the J end by 4 bases, with 14 bases between.

This chain uses TRBV11-2 with TRBJ1-3; a possible D gene is TRBD1 (6 bases). CDR3 length equals 15 residues. The germline V gene has CDR1 SGHAT and CDR2 FQNNGV. The V end lost 2 bases, the J end lost 2 bases, and 10 bases lay between the germline ends. The CDR3: CASSLRPGAGNTIYF. CDR3 coding DNA: TGTGCCAGCAGCTTAAGGCCAGGGGCTGGAAACACCATATATTTT.

The CDR3 DNA reads as TGTGCCAGCAGCAAGACAGGGAACAATCAGCCCCAGCATTTT. Its translation: CASSKTGNNQPQHF. The V gene is TRBV4-2, the J gene TRBJ1-5; 7 bases are a match to TRBD1. Germline V lookup: CDR1 LGHNA, CDR2 YNFKEQ. With V trimmed by 5 bases and J by 3 bases, 4 bases remained unmatched. The CDR3 consists of 14 residues.

The rearrangement links TRBV9 to TRBJ1-2; TRBD1 matches 8 bases. V lost 0 bases, J lost 4 bases, and 5 bases stayed unmatched. Germline CDR1 and CDR2: SGDLS and YYNGEE. This CDR3 is built from 15 residues. The CDR3 sequence is CASSVDVGQAYGYTF. CDR3 in DNA: TGTGCCAGCAGCGTAGACGTGGGACAGGCCTATGGCTACACCTTC.

This sequence joins TRBV19 and TRBJ1-1; a weak D match, TRBD1 (5 bases). CDR1 is LNHDA and CDR2 is SQIVND in the germline V gene (reference sequence). Trimming stripped 5 bases from V and 0 bases from J, with 13 bases between. The length of the CDR3 is 15 residues. The CDR3 reads CASSPTDILNTEAFF. For the CDR3, the DNA is TGTGCCAGTAGTCCAACGGACATATTGAACACTGAAGCTTTCTTT.

This chain uses TRBV4-1 with TRBJ2-7; 9 bases are shared with TRBD1. V lost 3 bases, J lost 7 bases, and 7 bases stayed unmatched. CDR1 and CDR2 (germline): MGHRA, YSYEKL. The CDR3 contains 14 residues. CDR3 region: CASSQDRGKWEQYF. The CDR3 DNA sequence: TGCGCCAGCAGCCAGGACAGGGGAAAGTGGGAGCAGTACTTC.

The gene calls are TRBV7-9 and TRBJ2-1; 9 nucleotides agree with TRBD2. J lost 3 bases, V lost 2 bases, and 8 bases had no gene match. The length of the CDR3 is 17 residues. From germline, CDR1 is SEHNR and CDR2 FQNEAQ (reference sequence). DNA for the CDR3: TGTGCCAGCAGCTTATCCTTAGCGGGGGTAGTCTACAATGAGCAGTTCTTC. Protein sequence: CASSLSLAGVVYNEQFF.

The chain links TRBV5-8 to TRBJ2-7, with 9 bases aligning to TRBD1. The V gene end was trimmed by 0 bases and the J gene end by 1 base; junction bases not matched to a gene: 8. The CDR3 loop spans 17 amino acids. Germline CDR1 is SGHTS and CDR2 is YDEGEE. Here the CDR3 DNA reads TGTGCCAGCAGCTTGGATTTCGGGACAGGGACATCCTACGAGCAGTACTTC. As protein: CASSLDFGTGTSYEQYF.

The chain employs TRBV7-8 and TRBJ2-5, with 12 bases matching TRBD2. CDR1 and CDR2 (germline): SGHVS, FQNEAQ. V trimming: 1 base; J trimming: 4 bases; junction bases outside the gene matches: 4. CDR3 length equals 16 residues. CDR3 sequence reads: CASSLGTSGILETQYF. In DNA form, the CDR3 reads TGTGCCAGCAGCTTAGGGACTAGCGGGATTTTAGAGACCCAGTACTTC.